A selection of T cell receptor beta chains follows, all from one sample in a study of identifying expanded T cells in peripheral blood. The protocol was immunoSEQ multiplex PCR, while the TCRdb copy is restricted to in-frame clones and leaves out a portion. The table includes 95,000 to 150,000 clones, about 80% detected once. The sequenced sample was blood. The origin of the receptors is a person aged 18 to 75 in good health. CDR3s include the opening cysteine and the closing phenylalanine or tryptophan. The D gene is left open where the match is weak. Rows give clone size only sometimes, using once, few, many, or a class for an expanded clone.

d_call,clone_size,v_call,j_call,cdr3_aa,cdr3_nt
TRBD2,once,TRBV6-5,TRBJ2-1,CASRVRTSGVSEQFF,TGTGCCAGCAGGGTGCGGACTAGCGGAGTCAGTGAGCAGTTCTTC
.,.,TRBV30,TRBJ1-1,CAWRGGDTEAFF,TGTGCCTGGAGAGGTGGGGACACTGAAGCTTTCTTT
.,.,TRBV7-2,TRBJ2-5,CASSFLDDQETQYF,TGTGCCAGCAGCTTTCTAGACGATCAAGAGACCCAGTACTTC
TRBD1,once,TRBV4-3,TRBJ2-6,CASSQDLRTGGPYSGANVLTF,TGCGCCAGCAGCCAAGATCTAAGGACAGGTGGCCCCTACTCTGGGGCCAACGTCCTGACTTTC
.,.,TRBV7-9,TRBJ1-2,CASSLGTDLPFGYTF,TGTGCCAGCAGCTTAGGAACAGACCTACCATTCGGCTACACCTTC
.,.,TRBV6-5,TRBJ1-1,CASSYGTEAFF,TGTGCCAGCAGTTATGGCACTGAAGCTTTCTTT
.,.,TRBV28,TRBJ1-4,CASSPSRFGRERPKLFF,TGTGCCAGCAGTCCCTCGCGATTTGGCAGGGAGAGACCTAAACTGTTTTTT
.,.,TRBV30,TRBJ1-5,CAWISKGSNQPQHF,TGTGCCTGGATTAGCAAGGGGTCAAATCAGCCCCAGCATTTT
TRBD1,once,TRBV19,TRBJ1-2,CASSIRNPGTGLVGYTF,TGTGCCAGTAGTATACGTAACCCCGGGACAGGGTTAGTTGGCTACACCTTC
.,.,TRBV30,TRBJ1-1,CAWNWGMNTEAFF,TGTGCCTGGAACTGGGGTATGAACACTGAAGCTTTCTTT
.,many,TRBV4-1,TRBJ1-2,CASSQGYGTYGYTF,TGCGCCAGCAGCCAAGGTTACGGGACCTATGGCTACACCTTC
.,.,TRBV4-3,TRBJ2-7,CASSQDISGSYEQYF,TGCGCCAGCAGCCAAGATATTAGCGGCTCCTACGAGCAGTACTTC
.,.,TRBV23-1,TRBJ1-5,CASSLSGPPKAGNQPQHF,TGCGCCAGCAGTCTATCAGGCCCCCCGAAGGCAGGCAATCAGCCCCAGCATTTT
TRBD1,.,TRBV6-1,TRBJ2-7,CASTPQGAYYEQYF,TGTGCCAGCACACCACAGGGGGCTTACTACGAGCAGTACTTC
TRBD1,.,TRBV27,TRBJ1-1,CASSPGTGSNTEAFF,TGTGCCAGCAGCCCTGGGACAGGGTCGAACACTGAAGCTTTCTTT
.,.,TRBV30,TRBJ1-5,CAWSPWQENQPQHF,TGTGCCTGGAGTCCGTGGCAGGAGAATCAGCCCCAGCATTTT
TRBD1,.,TRBV4-1,TRBJ2-7,CASSQGPGTGSYEQYF,TGCGCCAGCAGCCAGGGTCCCGGGACAGGGTCCTACGAGCAGTACTTC
.,.,TRBV6-5,TRBJ1-4,CASSYGGRFNEKLFF,TGTGCCAGCAGTTACGGGGGACGGTTTAATGAAAAACTGTTTTTT
.,.,TRBV30,TRBJ1-5,CAWSVSPLKPQHF,TGTGCCTGGAGTGTAAGTCCCCTTAAGCCCCAGCATTTT
.,.,TRBV5-6,TRBJ1-4,CASSLAAELFF,TGTGCCAGCAGCTTGGCCGCGGAACTGTTTTTT